Listed here are 20 T cell receptor beta chains from one sample, sequenced in a study of response to subunit inactivated influenza vaccine. Via MiXCR, TCRdb re-called the RT-PCR reads, giving one row per CDR3 protein. This repertoire shows around 580,000 distinct CDR3 sequences, about 11% found once; its top ten account for about 10%. The sample in question was PBMCs from blood, obtained on the day of vaccination. These receptors were obtained from a man aged 50-59 years who received an inactivated influenza vaccine.

This clonotype was seen more than once but under ten times. The V and J genes are TRBV6-5 and TRBJ1-1; possibly TRBD1 for D (5 bases). Germline values: CDR1 MNHEY, CDR2 SVGAGI. The ends were cut back, 8 bases at V and 7 bases at J, with 14 bases in the middle. The CDR3 is 12 residues long. The CDR3 DNA reads as TGTGCCAGCCTTGCACGGGGGTATGAAGCTTTCTTT. It is translated as CASLARGYEAFF.

The table lists this clonotype with many counts. The gene calls are TRBV7-2 and TRBJ2-1; 7 bases are a match to TRBD2. Germline CDR1 SGHTA, CDR2 FQGNSA. The CDR3 totals 16 residues. V was pared by 1 base and J by 1 base, with 4 bases of the junction left unmatched. The CDR3 DNA reads TGTGCCAGCAGCTTAGGTGCGGGGGAATCCTACAATGAGCAGTTCTTC. Translating it yields CASSLGAGESYNEQFF.

This clonotype was detected a few times. This chain connects TRBV20-1 to TRBJ1-2, with 8 bases aligning to TRBD1. Looked up from germline, CDR1 is DFQATT and CDR2 is SNEGSKA (reference sequence). The V gene end was trimmed by 7 bases and the J gene end by 3 bases; junction bases not matched to a gene: 7. CDR3 length: 13 residues. This CDR3 is CSGAGQVDYGYTF. DNA of the CDR3: TGCAGTGGGGCGGGACAGGTTGACTATGGCTACACCTTC.

This clonotype appeared a few times. This rearrangement joins TRBV11-1 to TRBJ2-3; TRBD1 might be the D (5 bases). The germline V gene has CDR1 SGHAT and CDR2 FQDESV (reference sequence). CDR3 size: 18 residues. Trimming removed 6 bases from V and 1 base from J, with 23 bases in between. CDR3 protein: CASRPNTAGMFGTDTQYF. CDR3 bases: TGTGCCAGCAGACCAAATACGGCAGGGATGTTCGGCACAGATACGCAGTATTTT.

Written as DNA, the CDR3 is TGTGCCAGCAGTGGGGCTGACAACCAAGAGACCCAGTACTTC. Protein sequence: CASSGADNQETQYF. This chain joins TRBV2 and TRBJ2-5, with unresolved D. Trimming removed 4 bases at V and 0 bases at J, with 9 bases between. Per germline, CDR1 SNHLY and CDR2 FYNNEI. CDR3 length: 14 amino acids.

The chain joins TRBV7-9 to TRBJ2-7, with D possibly matching TRBD2 (5 bases). Trimming shortened V by 6 bases and J by 6 bases, and 15 bases separated the two germline ends. CDR3 length: 13 amino acids. Germline values: CDR1 SEHNR, CDR2 FQNEAQ (reference sequence). In DNA form, the CDR3 reads TGTGCCAGCAGAGCGGACGGGCTGTTCGAGCAGTACTTC. The encoded protein is CASRADGLFEQYF. Looking up the rest from reference TRBV7-9 and TRBJ2-7 gives the full variable domain: DTGVSQNPRHKITKRGQNVTFRCDPISEHNRLYWYRQTLGQGPEFLTYFQNEAQLEKSRLLSDRFSAERPKGSFSTLEIQRTEQGDSAMYLCASRADGLFEQYFGPGTRLTVT.

This clonotype has only a few counts. The rearrangement links TRBV28 to TRBJ2-7; 7 nucleotides agree with TRBD2. V shed 7 bases and J 5 bases; nucleotides not matched to a gene: 14. The CDR3 sequence is 15 residues long. Germline V gene sequence: CDR1 MDHEN, CDR2 SYDVKM. Written as DNA, the CDR3 is TGTGCCAGCAACCGCCTCGGCGGGAGCTATCACGAGCAGTACTTC. As protein: CASNRLGGSYHEQYF.

V usage is TRBV12-3 or TRBV12-4 and J usage is TRBJ2-6, with D unresolved. Trimming removed 8 bases at V and 1 base at J, with 6 bases between. The CDR3 covers 13 residues. The CDR3 loop reads CASAQSGANVLTF. The CDR3 DNA reads as TGTGCCAGCGCCCAGTCTGGGGCCAACGTCCTGACTTTC.

This clonotype was seen ten or more times. The rearrangement joins TRBV28 to TRBJ2-1, with no clear D. V was cut by 2 bases and J by 5 bases, with 4 bases left in between. This CDR3 spans 12 amino acids. The germline gives CDR1 MDHEN, CDR2 SYDVKM. The CDR3, as DNA: TGTGCCAGCAGTTTAGACAACAATGAGCAGTTCTTC. Translating gives CASSLDNNEQFF. The whole variable domain, filled in from reference TRBV28 and TRBJ2-1, reads DVKVTQSSRYLVKRTGEKVFLECVQDMDHENMFWYRQDPGLGLRLIYFSYDVKMKEKGDIPEGYSVSREKKERFSLILESASTNQTSMYLCASSLDNNEQFFGPGTRLTVL.

The V call is TRBV10-3, the J call TRBJ2-3; D gene uncertain. Deletions cut 11 bases from V and 0 bases from J, with 9 bases between. Germline CDR1 is ENHRY and CDR2 is SYGVKD. The CDR3 is 12 residues long. The CDR3 is CAFRDSTDTQYF. CDR3 sequence (DNA): TGTGCCTTTAGAGACAGCACAGATACGCAGTATTTT.

This rearrangement joins TRBV4-3 to TRBJ1-4, with 8 bases identical to TRBD1. CDR1 and CDR2 from the germline V gene are LGHNA and YSLEER. The junction had 6 bases not matched to a gene; V was cut back by 1 base and J by 8 bases. The CDR3 runs 15 residues. The CDR3 region is CASSQVGTGWEKLFF. The CDR3, as DNA: TGCGCCAGCAGCCAAGTGGGGACAGGCTGGGAAAAACTGTTTTTT.

This clonotype was observed many times. V and J are TRBV7-9 and TRBJ2-1; TRBD2 agrees at 12 bases. Germline V CDR1 and CDR2: SEHNR, FQNEAQ (reference sequence). This CDR3 has 16 amino acids. V lost 7 bases, J lost 5 bases, and 9 bases stayed unmatched. The CDR3 nucleotides are TGTGCCAGCATCCTAGCGGGAGGGCCTTGGGACAATGAGCAGTTCTTC. Protein sequence: CASILAGGPWDNEQFF.

The CDR3 DNA follows: TGTGCCAGCAGTGTTCAGCGAGACTCCTACAATGAGCAGTTCTTC. Protein product: CASSVQRDSYNEQFF. The chain joins TRBV6-1 to TRBJ2-1; no clear D. V was shortened by 4 bases and J by 0 bases, with 10 bases between the two germline ends. Germline CDR1 MNHNS, CDR2 SASEGT. This CDR3 comprises 15 residues.

This clonotype was seen a few times. The gene calls are TRBV20-1 and TRBJ2-5; no clear D. The V gene lost 5 bases and the J gene lost 4 bases, with 8 bases spanning the gap. Germline assignment: CDR1 DFQATT and CDR2 SNEGSKA (reference sequence). The CDR3 contains 11 residues. The CDR3 region has the DNA TGCAGTGCTTACATTGGAGAGACCCAGTACTTC. This sequence encodes CSAYIGETQYF.

This chain connects TRBV7-9 to TRBJ1-4; D may be TRBD1 (5 bases). The ends were cut back, 4 bases at V and 4 bases at J, with 13 bases in the middle. The CDR3 has 15 amino acids. CDR1 is SEHNR, CDR2 FQNEAQ, per germline (reference sequence). CDR3 loop: CASSSRRVDNEKLFF. CDR3 nucleotides: TGTGCCAGCAGCTCCCGCAGGGTGGATAATGAAAAACTGTTTTTT.

The chain links TRBV5-6 to TRBJ1-4, with 8 bases matching TRBD1. Germline V CDR1 and CDR2: SGHDT, YYEEEE. With V trimmed by 1 base and J by 0 bases, 14 bases remained unmatched. This CDR3 spans 20 amino acids. The CDR3 loop reads CASSLLPGTGGIATNEKLFF. CDR3 DNA sequence: TGTGCCAGCAGCTTGCTCCCCGGGACAGGTGGAATTGCAACTAATGAAAAACTGTTTTTT.

The chain joins TRBV5-5 to TRBJ1-5; TRBD1 aligns across 7 bases. From germline, CDR1 is SGHKS and CDR2 YYEKEE (reference sequence). The CDR3 contains 15 residues. J gave up 7 bases and V 3 bases, and 10 bases lay outside the gene matches. The CDR3 coding sequence is TGTGCCAGCAGCTGTAACAGGGGATTCGAACAGCCCCAGCATTTT. It encodes CASSCNRGFEQPQHF.

This clonotype was counted between two and nine times. The chain couples TRBV20-1 to TRBJ2-3; D not resolved. This CDR3 spans 15 amino acids. Germline V gene sequence: CDR1 DFQATT, CDR2 SNEGSKA (reference sequence). V dropped 3 bases and J dropped 2 bases, with 15 bases sitting between them. CDR3 sequence: CSASALSGYTDTQYF. The CDR3 DNA reads as TGCAGTGCTAGTGCCCTTAGTGGTTACACAGATACGCAGTATTTT.

The V gene is TRBV7-8, the J gene TRBJ2-1; the match to TRBD2 covers 13 bases. The length of the CDR3 is 13 residues. Germline V gene lookup returns CDR1 SGHVS and CDR2 FQNEAQ. Trimming at V came to 6 bases and at J to 8 bases, leaving 1 base not matched to a gene. CDR3 DNA sequence: TGTGCCAGCAGAGGACTAGCGGGAGATGAGCAGTTCTTC. It specifies CASRGLAGDEQFF.

The chain combines TRBV5-5 with TRBJ2-3; D not certain. The V end lost 4 bases, the J end lost 5 bases, and 11 bases lay between the germline ends. The CDR3 is made up of 13 amino acids. Germline V gives CDR1 SGHKS, CDR2 YYEKEE (reference sequence). The CDR3 loop is CASSPTVGDTQYF. DNA for the CDR3: TGTGCCAGCAGCCCCACAGTGGGAGATACGCAGTATTTT.